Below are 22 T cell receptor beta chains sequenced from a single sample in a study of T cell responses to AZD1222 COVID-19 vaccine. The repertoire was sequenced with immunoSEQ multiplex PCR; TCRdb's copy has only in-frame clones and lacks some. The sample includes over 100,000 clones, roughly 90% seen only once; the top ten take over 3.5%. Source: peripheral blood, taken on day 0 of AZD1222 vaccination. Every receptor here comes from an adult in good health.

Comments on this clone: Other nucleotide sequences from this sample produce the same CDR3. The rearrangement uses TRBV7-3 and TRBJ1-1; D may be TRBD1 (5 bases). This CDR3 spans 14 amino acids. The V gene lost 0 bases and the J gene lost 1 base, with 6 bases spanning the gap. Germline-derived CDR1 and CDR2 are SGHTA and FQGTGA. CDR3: CASSLTTGNTEAFF. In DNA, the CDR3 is TGTGCCAGCAGCTTAACCACAGGGAACACTGAAGCTTTCTTT.

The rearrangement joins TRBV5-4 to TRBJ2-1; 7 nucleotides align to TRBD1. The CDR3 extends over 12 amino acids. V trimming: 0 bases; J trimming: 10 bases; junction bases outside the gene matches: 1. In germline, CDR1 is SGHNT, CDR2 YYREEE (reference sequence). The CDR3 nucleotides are TGTGCCAGCAGCTTGGTAGGGGGCGAGCAGTTCTTC. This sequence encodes CASSLVGGEQFF.

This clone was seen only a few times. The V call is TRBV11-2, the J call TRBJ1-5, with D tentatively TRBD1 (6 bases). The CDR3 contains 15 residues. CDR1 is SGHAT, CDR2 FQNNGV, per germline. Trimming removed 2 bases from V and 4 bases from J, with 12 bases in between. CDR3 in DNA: TGTGCCAGCAGCTTAACGGACAGCGGGAATCAGCCCCAGCATTTT. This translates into CASSLTDSGNQPQHF. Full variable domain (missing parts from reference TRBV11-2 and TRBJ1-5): EAGVAQSPRYKIIEKRQSVAFWCNPISGHATLYWYQQILGQGPKLLIQFQNNGVVDDSQLPKDRFSAERLKGVDSTLKIQPAKLEDSAVYLCASSLTDSGNQPQHFGDGTRLSIL.

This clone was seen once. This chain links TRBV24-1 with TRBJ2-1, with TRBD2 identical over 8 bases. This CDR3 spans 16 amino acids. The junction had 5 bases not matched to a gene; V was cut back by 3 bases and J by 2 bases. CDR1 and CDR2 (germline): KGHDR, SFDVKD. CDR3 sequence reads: CATSDVSGGTYNEQFF. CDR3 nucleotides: TGTGCCACCAGTGATGTGAGCGGGGGAACCTACAATGAGCAGTTCTTC.

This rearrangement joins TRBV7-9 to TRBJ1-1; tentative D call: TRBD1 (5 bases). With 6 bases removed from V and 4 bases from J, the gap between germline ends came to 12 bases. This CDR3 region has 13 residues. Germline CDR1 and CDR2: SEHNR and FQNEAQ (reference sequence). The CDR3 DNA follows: TGTGCCAGCAGTTCTTCAGGGCGCACTGAAGCTTTCTTT. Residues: CASSSSGRTEAFF.

CDR3 DNA: TGTGCCAGCAGCCAAACGTATAATCAGCCCCAGCATTTT. This gives the protein CASSQTYNQPQHF. V gene TRBV7-2 combines with J gene TRBJ1-5; the D is unclear. This CDR3 is built from 13 residues. Germline lookup yields CDR1 SGHTA and CDR2 FQGNSA. V was cut by 5 bases and J by 4 bases, with 9 bases left in between.

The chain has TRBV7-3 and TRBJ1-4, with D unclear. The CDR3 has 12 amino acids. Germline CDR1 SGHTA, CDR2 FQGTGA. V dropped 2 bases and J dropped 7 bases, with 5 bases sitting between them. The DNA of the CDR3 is TGTGCCAGCAGCTTACCGGGTGAAAAACTGTTTTTT. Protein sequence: CASSLPGEKLFF.

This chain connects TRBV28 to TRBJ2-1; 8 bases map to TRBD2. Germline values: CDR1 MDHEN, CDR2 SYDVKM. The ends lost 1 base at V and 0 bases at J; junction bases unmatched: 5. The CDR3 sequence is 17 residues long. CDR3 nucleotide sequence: TGTGCCAGCAGTTTATTCCAGCGGGGGAGCTCCTACAATGAGCAGTTCTTC. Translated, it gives CASSLFQRGSSYNEQFF.

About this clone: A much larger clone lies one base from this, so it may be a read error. CDR3 amino acids: CASRTGTNNEQFF. CDR3 DNA sequence: TGTGCCAGTAGAACCGGGACTAACAATGAGCAGTTCTTC. This sequence joins TRBV19 and TRBJ2-1; 7 nucleotides match TRBD2. CDR3 size: 13 residues. Germline CDR1 and CDR2: LNHDA and SQIVND (reference sequence). V was pared by 6 bases and J by 5 bases, with 4 bases of the junction left unmatched.

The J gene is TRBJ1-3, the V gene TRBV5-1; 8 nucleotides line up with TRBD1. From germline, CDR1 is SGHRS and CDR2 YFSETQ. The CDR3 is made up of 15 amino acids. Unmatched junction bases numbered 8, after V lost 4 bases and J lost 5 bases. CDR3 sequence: CASSTGGSERNTIYF. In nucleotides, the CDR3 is TGCGCCAGCAGCACAGGGGGGAGCGAAAGAAACACCATATATTTT.

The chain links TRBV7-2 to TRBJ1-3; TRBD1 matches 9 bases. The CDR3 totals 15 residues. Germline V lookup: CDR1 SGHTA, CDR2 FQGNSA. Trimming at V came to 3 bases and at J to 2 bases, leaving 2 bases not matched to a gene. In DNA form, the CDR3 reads TGTGCCAGCAGCTTGAACAGGGGGCCTGGAAACACCATATATTTT. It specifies CASSLNRGPGNTIYF.

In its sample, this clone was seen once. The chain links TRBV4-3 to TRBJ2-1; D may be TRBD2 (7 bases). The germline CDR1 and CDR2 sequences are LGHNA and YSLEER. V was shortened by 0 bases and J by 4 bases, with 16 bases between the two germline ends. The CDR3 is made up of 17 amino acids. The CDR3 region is CASSQEGLGGGYNEQFF. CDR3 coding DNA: TGCGCCAGCAGCCAAGAGGGTTTGGGAGGGGGTTACAATGAGCAGTTCTTC.

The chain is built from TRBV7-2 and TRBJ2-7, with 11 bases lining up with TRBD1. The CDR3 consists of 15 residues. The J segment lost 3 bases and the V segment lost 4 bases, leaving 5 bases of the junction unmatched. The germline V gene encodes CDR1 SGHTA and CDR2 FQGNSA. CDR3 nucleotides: TGTGCCAGCAGCTCGGGCGGGACAGGGGGCTACGAGCAGTACTTC. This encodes CASSSGGTGGYEQYF.

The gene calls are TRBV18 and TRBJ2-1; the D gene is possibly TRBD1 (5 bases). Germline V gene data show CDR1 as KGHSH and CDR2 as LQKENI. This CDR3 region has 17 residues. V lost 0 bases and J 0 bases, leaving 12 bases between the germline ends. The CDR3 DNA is TGTGCCAGCTCACCACCGAGACAGCAAAACTCCTACAATGAGCAGTTCTTC. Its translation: CASSPPRQQNSYNEQFF.

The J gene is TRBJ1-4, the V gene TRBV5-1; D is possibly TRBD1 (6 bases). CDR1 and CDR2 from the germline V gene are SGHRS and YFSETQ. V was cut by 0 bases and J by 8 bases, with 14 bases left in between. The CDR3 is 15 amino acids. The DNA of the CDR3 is TGCGCCAGCAGCTTGGCCTGGGGGGGCTCCGAAAAACTGTTTTTT. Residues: CASSLAWGGSEKLFF.

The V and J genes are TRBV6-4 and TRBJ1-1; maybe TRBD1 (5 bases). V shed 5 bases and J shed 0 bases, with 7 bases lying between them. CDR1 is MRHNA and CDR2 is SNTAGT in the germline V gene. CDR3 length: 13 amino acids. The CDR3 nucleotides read TGTGCCAGCAGTTTGGACATGAACACTGAAGCTTTCTTT. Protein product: CASSLDMNTEAFF.

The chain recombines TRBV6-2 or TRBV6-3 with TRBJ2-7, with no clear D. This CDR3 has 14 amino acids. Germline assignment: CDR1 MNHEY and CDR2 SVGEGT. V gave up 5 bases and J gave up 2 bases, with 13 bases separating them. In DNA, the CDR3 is TGTGCCAGCAGTGAGGTCCGCAGGACCTACGAGCAGTACTTC. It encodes CASSEVRRTYEQYF.

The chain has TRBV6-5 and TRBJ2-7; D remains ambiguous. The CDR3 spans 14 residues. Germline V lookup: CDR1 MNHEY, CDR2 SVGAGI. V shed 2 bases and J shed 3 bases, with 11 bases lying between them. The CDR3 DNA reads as TGTGCCAGCAGTTACCGCAGCGTTTACTACGAGCAGTACTTC. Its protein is CASSYRSVYYEQYF.

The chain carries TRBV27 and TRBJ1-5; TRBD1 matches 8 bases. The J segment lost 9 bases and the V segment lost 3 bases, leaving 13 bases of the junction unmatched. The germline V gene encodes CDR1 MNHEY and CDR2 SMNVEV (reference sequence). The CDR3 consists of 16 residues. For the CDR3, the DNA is TGTGCCAGCAGTTTCGTCGGACAGGGAGGGGTTATGCCCCAGCATTTT. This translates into CASSFVGQGGVMPQHF.

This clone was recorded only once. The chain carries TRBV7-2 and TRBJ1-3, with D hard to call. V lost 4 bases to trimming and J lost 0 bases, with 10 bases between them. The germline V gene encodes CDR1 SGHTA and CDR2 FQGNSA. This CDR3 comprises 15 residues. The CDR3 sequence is CASSSTHSSGNTIYF. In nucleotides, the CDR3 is TGTGCCAGCAGCTCAACACACAGCTCTGGAAACACCATATATTTT.

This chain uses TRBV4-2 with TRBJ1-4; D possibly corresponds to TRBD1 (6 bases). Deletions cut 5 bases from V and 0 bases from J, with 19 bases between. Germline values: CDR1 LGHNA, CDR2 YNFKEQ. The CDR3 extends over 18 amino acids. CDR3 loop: CASSVPPGGRSTNEKLFF. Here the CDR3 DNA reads TGTGCCAGCAGCGTTCCGCCTGGGGGGCGGTCAACTAATGAAAAACTGTTTTTT.

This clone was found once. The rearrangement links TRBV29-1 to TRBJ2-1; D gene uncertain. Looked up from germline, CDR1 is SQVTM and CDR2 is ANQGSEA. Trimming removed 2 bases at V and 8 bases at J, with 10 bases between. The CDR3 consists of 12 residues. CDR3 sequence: CSVELSAYEQFF. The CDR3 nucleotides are TGCAGCGTTGAACTATCTGCCTATGAGCAGTTCTTC.